The TCR beta chain described here comes from a study of vaccination and CD4 T cells after COVID-19. CDR1 and CDR2 (germline): SGHTA, FQGTGA. V dropped 3 bases and J dropped 0 bases, with 9 bases sitting between them. This CDR3 is 15 amino acids long. With regard to this clonotype: Its matching antigen is unknown.

Sequenced with the Oncomine TCR Beta short-read assay was DNA taken from cultured CD4+ T cells. TCRdb re-derived calls from the PCR reads in MiXCR, one entry per CDR3 protein. The sample holds some 16,000 distinct CDR3 sequences, 60% to 75% seen once. The treatment here: approximately 9-day PBMC culture with coronavirus spike peptide pools or control peptides (ViraFEST assay). Sequencing input: CD4+ T cells from blood, cultured in vitro. The origin of this receptor is a human donor who had recovered from COVID-19. The chain uses TRBV7-3 and TRBJ1-5; maybe TRBD1 (5 bases). The CDR3 DNA reads TGTGCCAGCAGCTTGGGGGGGGTTAGCAATCAGCCCCAGCATTTT. Translation: CASSLGGVSNQPQHF. The variable domain in full, completed from reference TRBV7-3 and TRBJ1-5, reads GAGVSQTPSNKVTEKGKYVELRCDPISGHTALYWYRQSLGQGPEFLIYFQGTGAADDSGLPNDRFFAVRPEGSVSTLKIQRTERGDSAVYLCASSLGGVSNQPQHFGDGTRLSIL.